The next 13 T cell receptor beta chains were all read from a single sample in a study of T cells in Graves' hyperthyroidism and ophthalmopathy. TCR beta CDR3 region amplification was performed from RNA transcripts. The TCR CDR3 first-round RT-PCR relied on the HTBI primer set. In TCRdb, the multiplex PCR reads were re-called with MiXCR into one record per CDR3 protein. The data hold about 460,000 distinct CDR3 sequences, with about 22% observed a single time. The source material was blood. These receptor sequences come from a woman in her 70s with Graves' ophthalmopathy.

There are a few counts of this clonotype. V and J are TRBV3-1 and TRBJ2-3; 9 bases line up with TRBD2. V lost 1 base, J lost 4 bases, and 12 bases stayed unmatched. The CDR3 totals 18 residues. Per the germline V gene, CDR1 is LGHDT and CDR2 is YNNKEL (reference sequence). CDR3 sequence reads: CASSQGLAGSSAPDTQYF. As DNA, the CDR3 is TGTGCCAGCAGCCAAGGCCTAGCGGGAAGTTCGGCTCCAGATACGCAGTATTTT.

Written as DNA, the CDR3 is TGTGCCAGCAGCTCGTTCAATCGTGGCAATGAGCAGTTCTTC. This encodes CASSSFNRGNEQFF. This chain uses TRBV28 with TRBJ2-1, with D unclear. CDR1 and CDR2 from the germline V gene are MDHEN and SYDVKM. The CDR3 has 14 residues. The V end lost 6 bases, the J end lost 6 bases, and 15 bases lay between the germline ends. Full variable domain (missing parts from reference TRBV28 and TRBJ2-1): DVKVTQSSRYLVKRTGEKVFLECVQDMDHENMFWYRQDPGLGLRLIYFSYDVKMKEKGDIPEGYSVSREKKERFSLILESASTNQTSMYLCASSSFNRGNEQFFGPGTRLTVL.

V and J are TRBV13 and TRBJ2-3; 10 positions agree with TRBD2. In germline, CDR1 is PRHDT, CDR2 FYEKMQ (reference sequence). This CDR3 is built from 16 residues. Trimming took 3 bases from V and 3 from J; bases not matched to a gene: 6. CDR3 in DNA: TGTGCCAGCAGCTTCCTTAGCGGGAGGAGTACAGATACGCAGTATTTT. Its translation is CASSFLSGRSTDTQYF.

This clonotype was picked up a small number of times. The rearrangement links TRBV28 to TRBJ2-7; D ambiguous. CDR1 is MDHEN, CDR2 SYDVKM, per germline. Trimming took off 6 bases at V and 1 base at J, with 13 bases between the two ends. The CDR3 sequence is 14 residues long. CDR3 in DNA: TGTGCCAGCAGCTTGATGAGGTCATCCTACGAGCAGTACTTC. It specifies CASSLMRSSYEQYF.

This clonotype has a single count. The germline gene is not matched at one end of the junction; a read error may be the cause. This chain links TRBV7-8 with TRBJ2-7; D is possibly TRBD1 (6 bases). CDR3 size: 19 residues. Germline CDR1 SGHVS, CDR2 FQNEAQ. CDR3 protein: CASSQDWYNLGTGSYEQYF. The CDR3 nucleotides are TGCGCCAGCAGCCAAGATTGGTATAATCTCGGCACAGGGTCCTACGAGCAGTACTTC.

This clonotype was seen only a few times. V and J are TRBV20-1 and TRBJ2-5, with D uncertain. This CDR3 comprises 16 residues. With 6 bases removed from V and 0 bases from J, the gap between germline ends came to 20 bases. From germline, CDR1 is DFQATT and CDR2 SNEGSKA (reference sequence). Written as DNA, the CDR3 is TGCAGTGCCCTGGGATCGTCTACGGAGTACCAAGAGACCCAGTACTTC. As protein: CSALGSSTEYQETQYF.

The chain joins TRBV20-1 to TRBJ1-5; maybe TRBD1 (5 bases). V was pared by 6 bases and J by 2 bases, with 20 bases between. CDR1 and CDR2 from the germline V gene are DFQATT and SNEGSKA (reference sequence). This CDR3 has 16 amino acids. CDR3 sequence (DNA): TGCAGTGCGACTTCTGGGTGGGGGGTTGGCAATCAGCCCCAGCATTTT. Encoded protein: CSATSGWGVGNQPQHF.

Ten or more counts support this clonotype. V and J are TRBV12-3 or TRBV12-4 and TRBJ2-3; 9 nucleotides agree with TRBD1. Trimming cost V 5 bases and J 3 bases; bases outside gene matches: 6. CDR3 length: 15 amino acids. The CDR3 here is CASSGGDRVTDTQYF. As DNA, the CDR3 is TGTGCCAGCAGTGGGGGGGACAGGGTGACAGATACGCAGTATTTT.

This clonotype was detected ten times or more. This chain connects TRBV18 to TRBJ2-1, with a possible D match to TRBD2 (6 bases). Trimming shortened V by 6 bases and J by 6 bases, and 15 bases separated the two germline ends. Germline V gene sequence: CDR1 KGHSH, CDR2 LQKENI. The CDR3 sequence is 14 residues long. For the CDR3, the DNA is TGTGCCAGCTCCCCCGCCGGGGGAACCAATGAGCAGTTCTTC. Translated, it gives CASSPAGGTNEQFF. The full variable domain, with the rest looked up from reference TRBV18 and TRBJ2-1, is NAGVMQNPRHLVRRRGQEARLRCSPMKGHSHVYWYRQLPEEGLKFMVYLQKENIIDESGMPKERFSAEFPKEGPSILRIQQVVRGDSAAYFCASSPAGGTNEQFFGPGTRLTVL.

The chain joins TRBV6-1 to TRBJ1-5; possibly TRBD1 for D (6 bases). Trimming shortened V by 6 bases and J by 8 bases, and 14 bases separated the two germline ends. This CDR3 is 13 amino acids long. Germline CDR1 MNHNS, CDR2 SASEGT. The CDR3 DNA sequence: TGTGCCAGCAGGTCGGACAGTGGTGAGCCCCAGCATTTT. This sequence encodes CASRSDSGEPQHF.

The rearrangement joins TRBV15 to TRBJ2-2; D uncertain. There are 11 residues in the CDR3. Trimming removed 6 bases from V and 4 bases from J, with 3 bases in between. Germline assignment: CDR1 LNHNV and CDR2 YYDKDF (reference sequence). CDR3 bases: TGTGCCACCAGACTCACCGGGGAGCTGTTTTTT. Encoded protein: CATRLTGELFF.

This clonotype was counted only a few times. The junction does not match germline at one end; this may be a read error. The chain couples TRBV2 to TRBJ1-1, with a tentative D call TRBD1 (5 bases). CDR3 length: 13 residues. Looked up from germline, CDR1 is SNHLY and CDR2 is FYNNEI. CDR3 sequence: CASSLQGDTGAFF. As DNA, the CDR3 is TGTGCCAGCAGTCTTCAGGGAGACACTGGAGCTTTCTTT. Supplemented by reference TRBV2 and TRBJ1-1, the full variable domain reads EPEVTQTPSHQVTQMGQEVILRCVPISNHLYFYWYRQILGQKVEFLVSFYNNEISEKSEIFDDQFSVERPDGSNFTLKIRSTKLEDSAMYFCASSLQGDTGAFFGQGTRLTVV.

In its sample, this clonotype was seen a few times. The chain carries TRBV3-1 and TRBJ2-2; D remains ambiguous. This CDR3 spans 13 amino acids. Trimming left V 4 bases short and J 6 bases short, with 9 bases between. The germline gives CDR1 LGHDT, CDR2 YNNKEL (reference sequence). CDR3 sequence: CASSPQASGELFF. In nucleotides, the CDR3 is TGTGCCAGCAGCCCCCAAGCGTCCGGGGAGCTGTTTTTT.